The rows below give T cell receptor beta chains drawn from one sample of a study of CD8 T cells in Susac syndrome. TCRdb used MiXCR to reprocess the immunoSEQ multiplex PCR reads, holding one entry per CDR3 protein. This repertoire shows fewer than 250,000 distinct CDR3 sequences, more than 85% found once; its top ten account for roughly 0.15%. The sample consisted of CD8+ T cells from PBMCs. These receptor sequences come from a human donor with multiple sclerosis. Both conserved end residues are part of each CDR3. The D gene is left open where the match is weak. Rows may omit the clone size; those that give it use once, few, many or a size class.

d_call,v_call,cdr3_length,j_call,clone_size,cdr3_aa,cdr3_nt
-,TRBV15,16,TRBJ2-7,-,CAVRREEGSEAGEQYF,TGTGCCGTCAGGAGAGAGGAAGGATCGGAGGCGGGCGAGCAGTACTTC
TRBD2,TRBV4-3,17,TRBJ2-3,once,CASSQEGLAGLTDTQYF,TGCGCCAGCAGCCAAGAAGGGCTAGCGGGTCTCACAGATACGCAGTATTTT
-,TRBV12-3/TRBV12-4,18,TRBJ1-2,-,CASSLRTLQGLANYGYTF,TGTGCCAGCAGTCTGCGGACCTTACAGGGTTTAGCTAACTATGGCTACACCTTC
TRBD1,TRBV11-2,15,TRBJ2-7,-,CASSRPLGQTYEQYF,TGTGCCAGCAGCCGACCCCTGGGACAGACCTACGAGCAGTACTTC
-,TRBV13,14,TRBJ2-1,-,CASSLATSTYEQFF,TGTGCCAGCAGCTTAGCCACCTCGACGTATGAGCAGTTCTTC
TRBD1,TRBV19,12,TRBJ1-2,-,CASNQGAQGYTF,TGTGCCAGTAACCAGGGGGCGCAAGGCTACACCTTC
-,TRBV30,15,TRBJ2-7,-,CAWSVDGGAPYEQYF,TGTGCCTGGAGTGTAGATGGCGGAGCTCCCTACGAGCAGTACTTC
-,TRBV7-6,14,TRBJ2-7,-,CASSFLPGAGEQYF,TGTGCCAGCAGCTTCCTACCGGGAGCTGGCGAGCAGTACTTC
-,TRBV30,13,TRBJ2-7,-,CAWSVGWSYEQYF,TGTGCCTGGAGTGTCGGGTGGTCCTACGAGCAGTACTTC
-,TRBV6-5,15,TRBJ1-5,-,CASSYSARVDQPQHF,TGTGCCAGCAGTTACTCGGCCAGGGTTGATCAGCCCCAGCATTTT
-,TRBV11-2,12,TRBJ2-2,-,CASRAPTGELFF,TGTGCCAGCAGAGCTCCCACCGGGGAGCTGTTTTTT
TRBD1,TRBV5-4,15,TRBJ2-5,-,CASSTGQASQETQYF,TGTGCCAGCAGCACTGGACAGGCTTCCCAAGAGACCCAGTACTTC
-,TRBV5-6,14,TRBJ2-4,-,CASSLMGFENIQYF,TGTGCCAGCAGCTTGATGGGATTCGAAAACATTCAGTACTTC
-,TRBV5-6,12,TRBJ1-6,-,CASSVTNSPLHF,TGTGCCAGCAGCGTGACAAATTCACCCCTCCACTTT
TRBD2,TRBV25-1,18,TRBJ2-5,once,CASSGPGAGGEWQETQYF,TGTGCCAGCAGTGGCCCTGGGGCGGGAGGGGAGTGGCAAGAGACCCAGTACTTC
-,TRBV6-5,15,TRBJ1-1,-,CASSYSTGWNTEAFF,TGTGCCAGCAGTTACTCGACCGGATGGAACACTGAAGCTTTCTTT
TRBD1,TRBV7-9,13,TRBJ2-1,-,CASSSRTGDEQFF,TGTGCCAGCAGCTCGAGGACAGGAGATGAGCAGTTCTTC
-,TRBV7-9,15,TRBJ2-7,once,CASSLEGGFRYEQYF,TGTGCCAGCAGCTTGGAAGGGGGTTTTCGCTACGAGCAGTACTTC
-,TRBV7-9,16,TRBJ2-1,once,CASSIPKGGGGNEQFF,TGTGCCAGCAGCATCCCCAAGGGAGGAGGGGGTAATGAGCAGTTCTTC
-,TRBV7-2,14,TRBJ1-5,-,CASSLDGSNQPQHF,TGTGCCAGCAGCTTAGACGGGAGCAATCAGCCCCAGCATTTT
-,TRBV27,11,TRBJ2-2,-,CASSFHGELFF,TGTGCCAGCAGTTTTCACGGGGAGCTGTTTTTT
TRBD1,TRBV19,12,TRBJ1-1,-,CASDRDNTEAFF,TGTGCCAGCGACAGGGACAACACTGAAGCTTTCTTT
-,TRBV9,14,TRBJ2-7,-,CASSVADSFYEQYF,TGTGCCAGCAGCGTAGCGGACAGTTTCTACGAGCAGTACTTC
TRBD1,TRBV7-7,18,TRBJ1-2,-,CASSLATGTGPTNYGYTF,TGTGCTAGCAGCTTAGCAACAGGGACAGGTCCAACTAACTATGGCTACACCTTC
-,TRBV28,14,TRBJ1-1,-,CASTWMDFSTEAFF,TGTGCCAGCACTTGGATGGACTTCAGCACTGAAGCTTTCTTT
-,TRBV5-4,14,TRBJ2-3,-,CASSLERGTDTQYF,TGTGCCAGCAGCTTGGAGCGGGGCACAGATACGCAGTATTTT
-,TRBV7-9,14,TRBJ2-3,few,CASSLGRSTDTQYF,TGTGCCAGCAGCCTCGGACGGAGCACAGATACGCAGTATTTT
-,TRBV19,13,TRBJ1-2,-,CASSIVTANGYTF,TGTGCCAGTAGTATTGTAACGGCGAATGGCTACACCTTC
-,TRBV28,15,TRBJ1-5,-,CASSVEGNGNQPQHF,TGTGCCAGCAGCGTGGAGGGAAATGGCAATCAGCCCCAGCATTTT
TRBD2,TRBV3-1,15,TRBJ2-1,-,CASSQDSGRFHEQFF,TGTGCCAGCAGCCAAGATAGCGGGAGGTTCCATGAGCAGTTCTTC
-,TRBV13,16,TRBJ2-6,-,CASSLGESFGANVLTF,TGTGCCAGCAGCTTAGGAGAGAGCTTTGGGGCCAACGTCCTGACTTTC
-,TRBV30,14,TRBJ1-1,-,CAWSGIRPNTEAFF,TGTGCCTGGAGCGGAATAAGGCCGAACACTGAAGCTTTCTTT
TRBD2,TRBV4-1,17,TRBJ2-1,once,CASSQVGGGRVDNEQFF,TGCGCCAGCAGCCAAGTGGGTGGCGGGAGGGTCGACAATGAGCAGTTCTTC
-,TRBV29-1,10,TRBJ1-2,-,CSVGGYGYTF,TGCAGCGTTGGCGGGTATGGCTACACCTTC
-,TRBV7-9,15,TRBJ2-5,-,CASSLSGLGQETQYF,TGTGCCAGCAGCTTATCCGGGCTAGGCCAAGAGACCCAGTACTTC
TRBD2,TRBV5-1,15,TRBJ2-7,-,CASSLDYGRFYEQYF,TGCGCCAGCAGCTTGGATTACGGGAGGTTCTACGAGCAGTACTTC
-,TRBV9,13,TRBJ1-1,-,CASSESSNTEAFF,TGTGCCAGCAGCGAGTCATCAAACACTGAAGCTTTCTTT
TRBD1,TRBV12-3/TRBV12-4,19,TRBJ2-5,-,CASSFPGQGPTTGLETQYF,TGTGCCAGCAGTTTCCCAGGACAGGGGCCTACGACCGGACTAGAGACCCAGTACTTC
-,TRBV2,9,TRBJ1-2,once,CASTLGYTF,TGTGCCAGCACTCTAGGCTACACCTTC
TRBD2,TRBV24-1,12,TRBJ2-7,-,CATSGGGYEQYF,TGTGCCACCAGTGGGGGGGGATACGAGCAGTACTTC
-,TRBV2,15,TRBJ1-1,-,CASRGGQGGDTEAFF,TGTGCCAGCAGGGGGGGTCAGGGAGGGGACACTGAAGCTTTCTTT
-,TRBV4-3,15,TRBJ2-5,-,CASSEGPAHQETQYF,TGCGCCAGCAGCGAAGGGCCTGCTCATCAAGAGACCCAGTACTTC
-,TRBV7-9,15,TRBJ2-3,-,CASSFAPGGTDTQYF,TGTGCCAGCAGCTTCGCTCCTGGCGGAACAGATACGCAGTATTTT
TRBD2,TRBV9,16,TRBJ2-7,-,CASSAETSRSSYEQYF,TGTGCCAGCAGCGCTGAGACTAGCAGGAGCTCCTACGAGCAGTACTTC
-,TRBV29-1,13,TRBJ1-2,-,CSVEVGWAGGYTF,TGCAGCGTTGAAGTGGGGTGGGCTGGGGGCTACACCTTC
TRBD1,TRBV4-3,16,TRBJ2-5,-,CASSQDRTGDGETQYF,TGCGCCAGCAGCCAAGATCGGACAGGGGACGGAGAGACCCAGTACTTC
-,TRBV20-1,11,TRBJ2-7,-,CSARDYYEQYF,TGCAGTGCTAGAGATTACTACGAGCAGTACTTC
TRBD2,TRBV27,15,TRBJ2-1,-,CASSADGLWGGEQFF,TGTGCCAGCAGTGCGGACGGTCTATGGGGGGGTGAGCAGTTCTTC
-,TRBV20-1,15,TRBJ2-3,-,CSARDWGADTDTQYF,TGCAGTGCTAGAGATTGGGGGGCGGACACAGATACGCAGTATTTT
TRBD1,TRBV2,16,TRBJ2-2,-,CASSGRGQVYTGELFF,TGTGCCAGCAGCGGTCGGGGACAGGTTTACACCGGGGAGCTGTTTTTT
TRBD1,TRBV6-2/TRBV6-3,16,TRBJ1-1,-,CASSLQGARFFVEAFF,TGTGCCAGCAGTTTACAGGGGGCGCGGTTCTTCGTGGAAGCTTTCTTT
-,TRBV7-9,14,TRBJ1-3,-,CASSPVGSGNTIYF,TGTGCCAGCAGCCCCGTTGGCTCTGGAAACACCATATATTTT
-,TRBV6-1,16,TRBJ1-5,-,CASSEAPGSPNQPQHF,TGTGCCAGCAGTGAAGCCCCAGGGAGCCCCAATCAGCCCCAGCATTTT
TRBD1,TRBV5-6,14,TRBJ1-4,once,CASSMGQPNEKLFF,TGTGCCAGCAGCATGGGACAGCCTAATGAAAAACTGTTTTTT
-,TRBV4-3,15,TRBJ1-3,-,CASSQADLSGNTIYF,TGCGCCAGCAGCCAAGCCGACCTCTCTGGAAACACCATATATTTT
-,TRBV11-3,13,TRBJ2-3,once,CASSIRTQPTQYF,TGTGCCAGCAGCATCCGGACCCAGCCTACGCAGTATTTT
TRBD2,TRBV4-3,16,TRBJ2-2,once,CASSPGTSFGTGELFF,TGCGCCAGCAGCCCCGGGACTAGCTTTGGGACCGGGGAGCTGTTTTTT
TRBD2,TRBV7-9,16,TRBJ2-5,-,CASSLRAGGPKETQYF,TGTGCCAGCAGCTTAAGGGCGGGAGGGCCGAAAGAGACCCAGTACTTC
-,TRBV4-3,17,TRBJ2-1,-,CASSQGPGADPENEQFF,TGCGCCAGCAGCCAAGGTCCAGGAGCGGACCCGGAGAATGAGCAGTTCTTC